These 3 T cell receptor beta chains came from one sample sequenced in a study of tumor-infiltrating lymphocytes in primary liver carcinoma. TCR beta cDNA came from around 500 ng total RNA, primed with a constant-region primer. Slightly modified ARM-PCR with three nested multiplex PCR rounds yielded TCR beta libraries. Rounds one and two of PCR, each of 10 cycles, were primed with TRBV1-TRBV30 forward primers and a C-beta reverse primer. Via MiXCR, TCRdb re-called the multiplex PCR reads, giving one row per CDR3 protein. The sample consists of about 310,000 distinct CDR3 sequences, 58% of them appearing once. Blood RNA originated from unsorted whole blood, with germline DNA additionally extracted. The sequencing sample was made of peripheral blood. The receptors shown here come from a woman between 25 and 40 years old with primary liver carcinoma and hepatitis B virus infection.

This clonotype was counted once. An end of the junction does not agree with germline; a read error may underlie this. The chain combines TRBV12-3 or TRBV12-4 with TRBJ1-6; D gene uncertain. The CDR3 runs 13 residues. The CDR3 coding sequence is TGTGCCAGCAGTTTAGTGGATGGCTCACCCCCCCACTTT. Its translation: CASSLVDGSPPHF.

Turning to this clonotype: A single base separates this from a much larger clone, so it may be a read error. V is TRBV7-8 and J is TRBJ1-2; maybe TRBD1 (5 bases). The CDR3 covers 13 residues. Germline-derived CDR1 and CDR2 are SGHVS and FQNEAQ. CDR3 DNA sequence: TGTGCCAGCAGCTTAGACAGGAACTATGGCTACAGCTTC. Amino acid sequence: CASSLDRNYGYSF.

The CDR3 DNA is TGTGCCAGCAGTTTAGGGACAGGGTTAGGCTACGAGCAGTACTTC. Protein: CASSLGTGLGYEQYF. The chain is built from TRBV28 and TRBJ2-7; TRBD1 matches at 9 bases. The V gene's germline CDR1 is MDHEN and CDR2 SYDVKM. V shed 2 bases, J shed 3 bases, and the junction held 5 bases outside the gene matches. This CDR3 contains 15 residues.